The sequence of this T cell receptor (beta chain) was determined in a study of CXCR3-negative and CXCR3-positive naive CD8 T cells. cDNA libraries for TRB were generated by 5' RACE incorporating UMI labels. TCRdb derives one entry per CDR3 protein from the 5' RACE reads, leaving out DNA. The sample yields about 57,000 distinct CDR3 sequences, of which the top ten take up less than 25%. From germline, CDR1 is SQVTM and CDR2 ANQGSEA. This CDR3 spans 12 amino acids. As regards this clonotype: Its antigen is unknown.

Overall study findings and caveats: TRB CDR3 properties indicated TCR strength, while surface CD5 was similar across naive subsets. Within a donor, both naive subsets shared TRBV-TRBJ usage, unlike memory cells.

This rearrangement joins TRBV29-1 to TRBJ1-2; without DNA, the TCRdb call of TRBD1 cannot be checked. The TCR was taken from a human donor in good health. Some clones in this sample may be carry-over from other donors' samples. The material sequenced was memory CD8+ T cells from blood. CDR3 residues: CSVGDSIYGYTF. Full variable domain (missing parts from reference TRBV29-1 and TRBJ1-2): SAVISQKPSRDICQRGTSLTIQCQVDSQVTMMFWYRQQPGQSLTLIATANQGSEATYESGFVIDKFPISRPNLTFSTLTVSNMSPEDSSIYLCSVGDSIYGYTFGSGTRLTVV.